The 15 T cell receptor beta chains in this list originate from one sample, sequenced in a study of PD-1 blockade in classical Hodgkin lymphoma. TCRdb's table, derived via immunoSEQ multiplex PCR, lists solely in-frame clones and lacks some. The data show fewer than 7,500 clones, 60% seen once. Described time point: cycle 4 day 1 (C4D1), after 5 to 7 weeks of nivolumab. Patients all relapsed after autologous stem cell transplantation, and there was variation in brentuximab vedotin exposure. PBMCs were thawed, and CD8+ T cells were then isolated from them by magnetic negative selection. Sequenced here: CD8+ T cells from blood, sampled before the fourth cycle of nivolumab. The receptor source for this set is a human donor with classical Hodgkin lymphoma.

This clone is categorized as medium-sized. The chain carries TRBV4-1 and TRBJ2-1, with D hard to call. Germline CDR1 MGHRA, CDR2 YSYEKL. The CDR3 sequence is 14 residues long. The V gene lost 0 bases and the J gene lost 8 bases, with 11 bases spanning the gap. The CDR3 DNA sequence: TGCGCCAGCAGCCAAGATCAAACATGGGATGAGCAGTTCTTC. This sequence encodes CASSQDQTWDEQFF.

The V call is TRBV11-2, the J call TRBJ2-1; 10 bases align to TRBD2. This CDR3 has 15 residues. J was trimmed by 7 bases and V by 3 bases; bases with no gene match: 6. Germline CDR1 and CDR2: SGHAT and FQNNGV. CDR3 amino acids: CASSFGSGRGNEQFF. CDR3 bases: TGTGCCAGCAGCTTCGGAAGCGGGAGGGGGAATGAGCAGTTCTTC.

This clone was counted a single time. The chain uses TRBV13 and TRBJ2-7, with a possible D match to TRBD2 (6 bases). The CDR3 loop spans 14 amino acids. Germline V CDR1 and CDR2: PRHDT, FYEKMQ (reference sequence). V lost 5 bases, J lost 2 bases, and 13 bases lay in between. As DNA, the CDR3 is TGTGCCAGCAGCATGCTAGCGCGACCCTACGAGCAGTACTTC. The encoded protein is CASSMLARPYEQYF.

This clone was observed a few times. This chain uses TRBV2 with TRBJ2-4; D unresolved. This CDR3 spans 16 amino acids. CDR1 is SNHLY, CDR2 FYNNEI, per germline. The V end was cut by 1 base, the J end by 0 bases, with 10 bases between. DNA for the CDR3: TGTGCCAGCAGTGAAGGGCAGCAACTAGCCAAAAACATTCAGTACTTC. Protein product: CASSEGQQLAKNIQYF. The full variable domain, completed using reference TRBV2 and TRBJ2-4, is EPEVTQTPSHQVTQMGQEVILRCVPISNHLYFYWYRQILGQKVEFLVSFYNNEISEKSEIFDDQFSVERPDGSNFTLKIRSTKLEDSAMYFCASSEGQQLAKNIQYFGAGTRLSVL.

The rearrangement links TRBV6-5 to TRBJ1-4; no reliable D call. The V gene lost 2 bases and the J gene lost 6 bases, with 13 bases spanning the gap. Germline V lookup: CDR1 MNHEY, CDR2 SVGAGI. The CDR3 is made up of 15 amino acids. The CDR3 is CASSYRRGTHEKLFF. CDR3 sequence (DNA): TGTGCCAGCAGTTACCGCCGAGGAACCCATGAAAAACTGTTTTTT.

This clone was counted between two and nine times. This chain uses TRBV7-2 with TRBJ1-2; possibly TRBD1 for D (5 bases). The CDR3 is made up of 15 amino acids. The V and J ends lost 4 bases and 0 bases respectively, with 12 bases between them. The germline gives CDR1 SGHTA, CDR2 FQGNSA. CDR3 region: CASSSRDATNYGYTF. CDR3 DNA sequence: TGTGCCAGCAGCTCCAGGGACGCCACTAACTATGGCTACACCTTC.

This clone occurred a few times. The rearrangement joins TRBV29-1 to TRBJ2-7; tentative D call: TRBD2 (6 bases). Germline V gene lookup returns CDR1 SQVTM and CDR2 ANQGSEA. This CDR3 region has 16 residues. The V and J ends lost 3 bases and 1 base respectively, with 19 bases between them. The CDR3 loop reads CSVDGGESSASYEQYF. The CDR3 nucleotides are TGCAGCGTTGACGGGGGAGAAAGCTCTGCGTCCTACGAGCAGTACTTC.

The rearrangement joins TRBV6-5 to TRBJ2-7; D may be TRBD1 or TRBD2 (5 bases each). The CDR3 length is 13 residues. V lost 4 bases and J 3 bases, leaving 10 bases between the germline ends. Germline values: CDR1 MNHEY, CDR2 SVGAGI. The DNA for the CDR3 is TGTGCCAGCAGTTGGGGACCTTTCTACGAGCAGTACTTC. Encoded protein: CASSWGPFYEQYF.

V gene TRBV10-2 combines with J gene TRBJ1-5, with 9 bases aligning to TRBD1. CDR3 size: 13 residues. The J segment lost 7 bases and the V segment lost 4 bases, leaving 2 bases of the junction unmatched. Germline V lookup: CDR1 WSHSY, CDR2 SAAADI. CDR3 in DNA: TGCGCCAGCAGTGTGGACAGGGGACAGCCCCAGCATTTT. Translation: CASSVDRGQPQHF.

CDR3 sequence reads: CASSLAGGSGYYNEQFF. The CDR3 bases are TGTGCCAGCAGCTTGGCAGGCGGATCCGGCTATTACAATGAGCAGTTCTTC. This sequence joins TRBV5-4 and TRBJ2-1; D is ambiguous. CDR3 length: 17 amino acids. V lost 0 bases and J lost 4, with 17 bases in between. Per germline, CDR1 SGHNT and CDR2 YYREEE (reference sequence).

This clone has only a few counts. The rearrangement uses TRBV28 and TRBJ2-7; D may be TRBD1 (5 bases). Looked up from germline, CDR1 is MDHEN and CDR2 is SYDVKM. The V end was cut by 6 bases, the J end by 2 bases, with 14 bases between. This CDR3 is 14 amino acids long. The CDR3 nucleotides are TGTGCCAGCAGGATAACAGGAAATACCTACGAGCAGTACTTC. Its translation: CASRITGNTYEQYF.

This clone was seen a handful of times. The J gene is TRBJ2-5, the V gene TRBV29-1; possibly TRBD1 for D (5 bases). Germline lookup yields CDR1 SQVTM and CDR2 ANQGSEA. This CDR3 is 13 amino acids long. V dropped 6 bases and J dropped 4 bases, with 15 bases sitting between them. CDR3 sequence (DNA): TGCAGCGTCCGAGGCAGGGTGCTAGAGACCCAGTACTTC. Its translation: CSVRGRVLETQYF.

This sequence joins TRBV2 and TRBJ2-4, with a tentative D call TRBD1 (6 bases). Germline CDR1 and CDR2: SNHLY and FYNNEI. V was shortened by 4 bases and J by 4 bases, with 11 bases between the two germline ends. The length of the CDR3 is 14 residues. The CDR3 here is CASSGRGLKNIQYF. The CDR3 DNA follows: TGTGCCAGCAGTGGCAGGGGCCTAAAAAACATTCAGTACTTC.

The V call is TRBV5-1, the J call TRBJ1-1, with D uncertain. The CDR3 is made up of 13 amino acids. Germline loops: CDR1 SGHRS, CDR2 YFSETQ. V lost 2 bases and J 0 bases, leaving 5 bases between the germline ends. The CDR3 DNA reads as TGCGCCAGCAGCTTCCTCCTGAACACTGAAGCTTTCTTT. Amino acids: CASSFLLNTEAFF.

The chain carries TRBV2 and TRBJ2-7, with no clear D. Germline CDR1 reads SNHLY; CDR2 reads FYNNEI. The CDR3 covers 18 residues. Trimming stripped 3 bases from V and 3 bases from J, with 24 bases between. In DNA, the CDR3 is TGTGCCAGCAGTGATGACTTGTCCAAGCGTGCTCTTCTCTACGAGCAGTACTTC. Protein sequence: CASSDDLSKRALLYEQYF.